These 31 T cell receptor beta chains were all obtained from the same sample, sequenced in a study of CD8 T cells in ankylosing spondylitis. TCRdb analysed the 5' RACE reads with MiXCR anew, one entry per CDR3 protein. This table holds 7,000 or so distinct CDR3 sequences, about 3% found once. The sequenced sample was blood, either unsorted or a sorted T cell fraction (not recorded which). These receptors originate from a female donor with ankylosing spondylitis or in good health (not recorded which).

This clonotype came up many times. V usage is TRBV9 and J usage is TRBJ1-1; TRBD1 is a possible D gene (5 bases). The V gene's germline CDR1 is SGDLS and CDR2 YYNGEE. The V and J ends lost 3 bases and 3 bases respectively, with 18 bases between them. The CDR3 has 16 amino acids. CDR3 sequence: CASSAPAQKQDTEAFF. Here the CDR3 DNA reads TGTGCCAGCAGCGCCCCCGCCCAGAAACAGGACACTGAAGCTTTCTTT.

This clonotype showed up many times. In DNA form, the CDR3 reads TGTGCCAGCAGCGCCGGACAGGGGGCCTATGGCTACACCTTC. This codes for CASSAGQGAYGYTF. This rearrangement joins TRBV9 to TRBJ1-2; 11 nucleotides match TRBD1. After removal of 3 bases from V and 4 bases from J, the junction contained 2 bases not matched to a gene. This CDR3 is built from 14 residues. Per the germline V gene, CDR1 is SGDLS and CDR2 is YYNGEE.

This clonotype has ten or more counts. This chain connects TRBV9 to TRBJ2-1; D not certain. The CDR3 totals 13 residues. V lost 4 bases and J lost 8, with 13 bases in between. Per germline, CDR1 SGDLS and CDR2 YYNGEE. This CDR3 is CASSTNRGDEQFF. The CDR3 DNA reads TGTGCCAGCAGCACTAATAGAGGCGATGAGCAGTTCTTC.

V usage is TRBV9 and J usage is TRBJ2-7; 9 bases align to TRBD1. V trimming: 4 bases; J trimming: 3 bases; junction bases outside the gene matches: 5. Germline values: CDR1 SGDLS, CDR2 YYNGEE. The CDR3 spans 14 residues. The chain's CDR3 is CASSSATGGYEQYF. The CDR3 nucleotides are TGTGCCAGCAGCTCCGCGACAGGGGGCTACGAGCAGTACTTC.

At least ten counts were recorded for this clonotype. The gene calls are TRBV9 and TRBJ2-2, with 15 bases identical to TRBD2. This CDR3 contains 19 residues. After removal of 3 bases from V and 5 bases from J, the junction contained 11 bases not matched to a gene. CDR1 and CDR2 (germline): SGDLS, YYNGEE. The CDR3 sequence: CASSDRTSGGATGTGELFF. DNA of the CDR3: TGTGCCAGCAGCGACCGGACTAGCGGGGGGGCCACGGGAACCGGGGAGCTGTTTTTT.

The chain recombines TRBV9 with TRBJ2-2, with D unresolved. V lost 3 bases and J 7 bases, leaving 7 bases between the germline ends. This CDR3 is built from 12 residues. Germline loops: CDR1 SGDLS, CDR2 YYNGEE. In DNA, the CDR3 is TGTGCCAGCAGCGGGAGTAACGGGGAGCTGTTTTTT. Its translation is CASSGSNGELFF.

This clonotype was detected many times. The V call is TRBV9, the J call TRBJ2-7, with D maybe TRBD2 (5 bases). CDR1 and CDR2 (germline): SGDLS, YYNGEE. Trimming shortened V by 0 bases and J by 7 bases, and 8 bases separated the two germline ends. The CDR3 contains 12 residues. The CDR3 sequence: CASSVGGSEQYF. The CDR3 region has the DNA TGTGCCAGCAGCGTAGGCGGGTCGGAGCAGTACTTC.

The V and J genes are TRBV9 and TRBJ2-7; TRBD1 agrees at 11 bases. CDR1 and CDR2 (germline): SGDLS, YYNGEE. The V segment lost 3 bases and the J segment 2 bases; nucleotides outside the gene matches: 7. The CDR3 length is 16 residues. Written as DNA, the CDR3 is TGTGCCAGCAGCGCAGACCTGGGACAGGGGGCCTACGAGCAGTACTTC. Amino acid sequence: CASSADLGQGAYEQYF.

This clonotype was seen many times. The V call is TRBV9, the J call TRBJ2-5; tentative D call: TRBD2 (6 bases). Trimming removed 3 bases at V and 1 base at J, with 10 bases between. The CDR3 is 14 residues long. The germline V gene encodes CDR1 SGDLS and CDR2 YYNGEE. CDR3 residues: CASSAGGGQETQYF. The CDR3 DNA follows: TGTGCCAGCAGCGCCGGGGGTGGCCAAGAGACCCAGTACTTC.

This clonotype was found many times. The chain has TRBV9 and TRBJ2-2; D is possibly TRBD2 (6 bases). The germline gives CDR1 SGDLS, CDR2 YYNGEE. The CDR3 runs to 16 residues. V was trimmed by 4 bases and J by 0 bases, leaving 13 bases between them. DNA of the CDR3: TGTGCCAGCAGCCCCCGGGACTTAACGAACACCGGGGAGCTGTTTTTT. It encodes CASSPRDLTNTGELFF.

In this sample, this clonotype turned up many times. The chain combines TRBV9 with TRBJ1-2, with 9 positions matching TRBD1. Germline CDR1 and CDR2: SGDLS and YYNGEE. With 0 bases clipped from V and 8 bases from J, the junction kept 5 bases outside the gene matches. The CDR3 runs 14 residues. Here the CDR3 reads CASSVGDRVGGYTF. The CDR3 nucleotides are TGTGCCAGCAGCGTAGGGGACAGGGTAGGAGGCTACACCTTC. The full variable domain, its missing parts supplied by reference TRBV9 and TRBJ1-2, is DSGVTQTPKHLITATGQRVTLRCSPRSGDLSVYWYQQSLDQGLQFLIQYYNGEERAKGNILERFSAQQFPDLHSELNLSSLELGDSALYFCASSVGDRVGGYTFGSGTRLTVV.

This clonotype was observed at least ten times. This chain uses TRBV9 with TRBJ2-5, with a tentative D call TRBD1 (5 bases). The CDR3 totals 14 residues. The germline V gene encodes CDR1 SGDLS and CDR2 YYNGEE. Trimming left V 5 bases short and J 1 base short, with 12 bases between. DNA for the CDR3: TGTGCCAGCAGTCTCCTGGACACCCAAGAGACCCAGTACTTC. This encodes CASSLLDTQETQYF.

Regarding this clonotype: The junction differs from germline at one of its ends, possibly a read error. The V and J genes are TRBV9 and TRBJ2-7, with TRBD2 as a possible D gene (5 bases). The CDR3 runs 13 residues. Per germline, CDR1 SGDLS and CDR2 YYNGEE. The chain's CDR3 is CVSSAPGSYEQDF. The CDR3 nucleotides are TGTGTCAGCAGCGCGCCGGGATCCTACGAGCAGGACTTC.

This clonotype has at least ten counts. The CDR3 DNA follows: TGTGCCAGCAGCGTGACAGGGGGCTCTAACTATGGCTACACCTTC. Protein sequence: CASSVTGGSNYGYTF. The rearrangement links TRBV9 to TRBJ1-2; TRBD1 matches 10 bases. CDR1 and CDR2 (germline): SGDLS, YYNGEE. The ends lost 2 bases at V and 0 bases at J; junction bases unmatched: 1. The length of the CDR3 is 15 residues.

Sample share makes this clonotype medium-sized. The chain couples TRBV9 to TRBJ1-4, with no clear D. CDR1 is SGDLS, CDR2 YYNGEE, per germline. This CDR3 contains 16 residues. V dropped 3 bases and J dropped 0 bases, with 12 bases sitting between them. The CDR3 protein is CASSAKLGSTNEKLFF. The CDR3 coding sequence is TGTGCCAGCAGCGCAAAGTTGGGATCAACTAATGAAAAACTGTTTTTT.

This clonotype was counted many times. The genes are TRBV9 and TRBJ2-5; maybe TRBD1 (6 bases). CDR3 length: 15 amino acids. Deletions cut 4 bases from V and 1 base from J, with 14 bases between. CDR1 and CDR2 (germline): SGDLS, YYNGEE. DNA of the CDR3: TGTGCCAGCAGCTCTCCGGACAGAGCCCAAGAGACCCAGTACTTC. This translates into CASSSPDRAQETQYF.

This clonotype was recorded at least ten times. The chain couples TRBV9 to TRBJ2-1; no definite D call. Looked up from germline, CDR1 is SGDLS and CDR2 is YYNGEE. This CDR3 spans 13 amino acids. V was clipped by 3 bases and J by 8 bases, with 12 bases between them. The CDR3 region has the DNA TGTGCCAGCAGCGGCGGAAATGACGATGAGCAGTTCTTC. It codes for CASSGGNDDEQFF.

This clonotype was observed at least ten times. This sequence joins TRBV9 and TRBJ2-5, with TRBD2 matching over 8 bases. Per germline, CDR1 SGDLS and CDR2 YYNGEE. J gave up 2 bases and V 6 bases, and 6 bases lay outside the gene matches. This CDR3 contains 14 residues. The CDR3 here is CASTPGGSQETQYF. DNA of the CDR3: TGTGCCAGCACCCCGGGGGGGTCTCAAGAGACCCAGTACTTC.

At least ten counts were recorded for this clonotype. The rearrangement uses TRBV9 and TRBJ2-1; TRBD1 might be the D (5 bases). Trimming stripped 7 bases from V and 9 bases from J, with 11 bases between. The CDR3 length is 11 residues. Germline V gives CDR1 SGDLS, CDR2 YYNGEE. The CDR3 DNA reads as TGTGCCAGCGGGGCGTACGGTGAGCAGTTCTTC. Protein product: CASGAYGEQFF.

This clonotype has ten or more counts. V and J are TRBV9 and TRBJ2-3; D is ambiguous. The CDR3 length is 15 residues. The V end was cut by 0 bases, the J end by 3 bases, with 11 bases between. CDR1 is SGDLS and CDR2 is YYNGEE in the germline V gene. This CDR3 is CASSVAGLGTDTQYF. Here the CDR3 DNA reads TGTGCCAGCAGCGTAGCTGGGCTAGGAACAGATACGCAGTATTTT.

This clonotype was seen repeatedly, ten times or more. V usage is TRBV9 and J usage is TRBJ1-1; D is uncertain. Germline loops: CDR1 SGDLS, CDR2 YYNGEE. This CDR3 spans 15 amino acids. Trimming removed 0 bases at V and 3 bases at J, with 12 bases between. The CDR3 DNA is TGTGCCAGCAGCGTAGGAGTCGGCGGACACACTGAAGCTTTCTTT. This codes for CASSVGVGGHTEAFF.

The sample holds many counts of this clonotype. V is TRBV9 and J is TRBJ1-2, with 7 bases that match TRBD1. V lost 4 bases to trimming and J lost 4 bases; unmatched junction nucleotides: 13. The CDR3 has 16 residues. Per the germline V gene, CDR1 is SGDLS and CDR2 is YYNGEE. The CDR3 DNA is TGTGCCAGCAGCAACGGTTTGGACAGGTCGATCTATGGCTACACCTTC. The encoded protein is CASSNGLDRSIYGYTF.

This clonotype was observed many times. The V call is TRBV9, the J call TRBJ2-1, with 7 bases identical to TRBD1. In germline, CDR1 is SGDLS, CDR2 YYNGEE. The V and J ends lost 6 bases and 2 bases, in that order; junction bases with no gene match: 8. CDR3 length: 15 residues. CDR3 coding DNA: TGTGCCAGCACCTTCCAAGGGGGCCCCTACAATGAGCAGTTCTTC. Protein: CASTFQGGPYNEQFF.

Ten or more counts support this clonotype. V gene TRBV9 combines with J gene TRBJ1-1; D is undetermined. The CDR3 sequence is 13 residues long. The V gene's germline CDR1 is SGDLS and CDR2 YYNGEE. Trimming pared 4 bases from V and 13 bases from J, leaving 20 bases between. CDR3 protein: CASSPPSPTGVFF. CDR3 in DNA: TGTGCCAGCAGCCCCCCCAGCCCAACTGGGGTTTTCTTT. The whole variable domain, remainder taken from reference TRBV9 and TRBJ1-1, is DSGVTQTPKHLITATGQRVTLRCSPRSGDLSVYWYQQSLDQGLQFLIQYYNGEERAKGNILERFSAQQFPDLHSELNLSSLELGDSALYFCASSPPSPTGVFFGQGTRLTVV.

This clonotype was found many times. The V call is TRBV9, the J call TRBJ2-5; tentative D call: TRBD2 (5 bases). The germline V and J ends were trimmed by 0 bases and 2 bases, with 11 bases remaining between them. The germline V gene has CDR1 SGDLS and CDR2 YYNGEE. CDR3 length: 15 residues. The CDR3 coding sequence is TGTGCCAGCAGCGTAGATTCAGGAGGACAAGAGACCCAGTACTTC. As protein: CASSVDSGGQETQYF. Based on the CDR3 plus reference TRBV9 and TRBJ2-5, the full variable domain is DSGVTQTPKHLITATGQRVTLRCSPRSGDLSVYWYQQSLDQGLQFLIQYYNGEERAKGNILERFSAQQFPDLHSELNLSSLELGDSALYFCASSVDSGGQETQYFGPGTRLLVL.

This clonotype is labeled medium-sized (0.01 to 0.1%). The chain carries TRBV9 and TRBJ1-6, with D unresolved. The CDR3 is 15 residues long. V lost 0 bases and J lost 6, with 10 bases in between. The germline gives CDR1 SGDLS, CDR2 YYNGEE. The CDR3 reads CASSVDLGSNSPLHF. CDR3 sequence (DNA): TGTGCCAGCAGCGTAGATCTGGGTTCTAATTCACCCCTCCACTTT. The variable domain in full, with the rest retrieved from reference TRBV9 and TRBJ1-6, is DSGVTQTPKHLITATGQRVTLRCSPRSGDLSVYWYQQSLDQGLQFLIQYYNGEERAKGNILERFSAQQFPDLHSELNLSSLELGDSALYFCASSVDLGSNSPLHFGNGTRLTVT.

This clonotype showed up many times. Here the CDR3 reads CASSVMTSGFTDTQYF. In DNA, the CDR3 is TGTGCCAGCAGCGTTATGACTAGCGGGTTTACAGATACGCAGTATTTT. V and J are TRBV9 and TRBJ2-3, with 10 bases matching TRBD2. After removal of 2 bases from V and 3 bases from J, the junction contained 6 bases not matched to a gene. CDR3 size: 16 residues. CDR1 and CDR2 from the germline V gene are SGDLS and YYNGEE. Supplemented by reference TRBV9 and TRBJ2-3, the full variable domain reads DSGVTQTPKHLITATGQRVTLRCSPRSGDLSVYWYQQSLDQGLQFLIQYYNGEERAKGNILERFSAQQFPDLHSELNLSSLELGDSALYFCASSVMTSGFTDTQYFGPGTRLTVL.

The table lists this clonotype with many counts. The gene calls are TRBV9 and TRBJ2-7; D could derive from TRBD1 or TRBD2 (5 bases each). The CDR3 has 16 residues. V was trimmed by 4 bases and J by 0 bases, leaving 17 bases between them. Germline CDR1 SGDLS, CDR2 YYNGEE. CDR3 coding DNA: TGTGCCAGCAGCTCCCCGCCGGGGACCATCTCCTACGAGCAGTACTTC. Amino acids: CASSSPPGTISYEQYF.

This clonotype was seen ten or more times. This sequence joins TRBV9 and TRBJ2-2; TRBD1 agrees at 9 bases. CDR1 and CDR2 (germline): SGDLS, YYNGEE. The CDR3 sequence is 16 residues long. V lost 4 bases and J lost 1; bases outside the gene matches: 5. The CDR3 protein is CASSPPDRGNTGELFF. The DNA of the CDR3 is TGTGCCAGCAGCCCTCCGGACAGGGGGAACACCGGGGAGCTGTTTTTT.

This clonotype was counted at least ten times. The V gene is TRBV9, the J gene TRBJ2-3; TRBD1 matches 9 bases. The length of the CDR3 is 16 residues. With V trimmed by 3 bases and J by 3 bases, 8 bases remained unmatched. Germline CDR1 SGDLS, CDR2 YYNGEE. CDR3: CASSAWTGERTDTQYF. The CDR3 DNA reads TGTGCCAGCAGCGCCTGGACAGGGGAGAGGACAGATACGCAGTATTTT.

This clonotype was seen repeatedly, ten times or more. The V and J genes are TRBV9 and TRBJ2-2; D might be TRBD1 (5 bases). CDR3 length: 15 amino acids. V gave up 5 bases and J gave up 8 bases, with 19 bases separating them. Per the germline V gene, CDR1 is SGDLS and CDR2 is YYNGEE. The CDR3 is CASSQGWGSAGELFF. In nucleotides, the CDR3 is TGTGCCAGCAGTCAAGGGTGGGGCAGCGCGGGGGAGCTGTTTTTT. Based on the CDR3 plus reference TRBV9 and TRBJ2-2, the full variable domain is DSGVTQTPKHLITATGQRVTLRCSPRSGDLSVYWYQQSLDQGLQFLIQYYNGEERAKGNILERFSAQQFPDLHSELNLSSLELGDSALYFCASSQGWGSAGELFFGEGSRLTVL.